This record covers a single T cell receptor (beta chain). Its antigen is unknown. The authors produced TCR alpha and TCR beta cDNA libraries with sample barcodes and UMIs by 5'RACE using constant-segment primers. TCRdb called the 5' RACE reads again in MiXCR, with one record for every CDR3 protein. The sample consists of around 120,000 distinct CDR3 sequences, roughly 15% of them appearing once. The data belong to a study of T-cell memory formation after mild COVID-19. Looking at the study overall: For the most part, TCR clusters were specific to one donor. Study-wide points: A subset of responding clones appeared in pre-infection memory, suggesting cross-reactive memory joined. Unconfirmed was the SARS-CoV-2 specificity of second-wave clones that peaked on day 37.

The germline gives CDR1 SEHNR, CDR2 FQNEAQ (reference sequence). The junction had 9 bases not matched to a gene; V was cut back by 5 bases and J by 1 base. CDR3 length equals 19 residues. This receptor was taken from an adult woman who had mild COVID-19 (a few samples of this study predate the infection). Cell type and time point are not known. Material for sequencing was PBMCs or a T cell subset sorted from them (not recorded which). The rearrangement joins TRBV7-9 to TRBJ2-2, with 14 nucleotides matching TRBD2. The CDR3 DNA reads TGTGCCAGCAGCCGCTGGGGACTAGCGGGAGAGAGGAACACCGGGGAGCTGTTTTTT. It encodes CASSRWGLAGERNTGELFF.